The clone carrying this TCR beta chain showed up just a few times. The sample is drawn from a study of tumor-infiltrating lymphocytes in localized non-small cell lung cancer. Overall study context: The cohort mixed smokers and never-smokers, several histologies, and some post-neoadjuvant-chemotherapy samples.

The junction had 6 bases not matched to a gene; V was cut back by 7 bases and J by 4 bases. The germline gives CDR1 MNHEY, CDR2 SVGAGI. CDR3 length: 14 residues. The protocol was immunoSEQ multiplex PCR, while the TCRdb copy is restricted to in-frame clones and leaves out a portion. The repertoire consists of fewer than 25,000 clones, with 73% occurring once and the leading ten covering around 6%. Sequencing used lung tumor tissue. V usage is TRBV6-5 and J usage is TRBJ1-2; 10 bases match TRBD1. The clonotype was recovered from a human donor with non-small cell lung cancer. The CDR3 DNA reads TGTGCCAGCACTGAGACAGGGGGCAGCTATGGCTACACCTTC. This gives the protein CASTETGGSYGYTF.